The entry below gives a single TCR beta chain sequence along with its context. The CDR3 runs 16 residues. Germline V gene lookup returns CDR1 MGHRA and CDR2 YSYEKL. With V trimmed by 3 bases and J by 4 bases, 9 bases remained unmatched. This sample is drawn from a study of blood T cell repertoires in COVID-19. Study-wide background: Spain, Italy and the United States supplied samples that represented acute and convalescent COVID-19.

Clones were sequenced by immunoSEQ multiplex PCR, and TCRdb holds only the in-frame ones, with some missing. Found here are some 94,000 clones, around three quarters of them singletons; the top ten hold 20% to 25%. The chain has TRBV4-1 and TRBJ2-7; 10 positions match TRBD1. The sequence was collected from a woman in her sixties or seventies in a cohort sampled during active or convalescent COVID-19. The sequencing sample was made of peripheral blood. CDR3 amino acids: CASSQSPGQGFYEQYF. The CDR3 nucleotides are TGCGCCAGCAGCCAGTCCCCGGGACAGGGGTTTTACGAGCAGTACTTC.